This T cell receptor beta chain came from a study of T cells in Graves' hyperthyroidism and ophthalmopathy. In the study overall: Specimen type is peripheral blood, collected at initial diagnosis prior to any treatment.

The CDR3 runs to 14 residues. Germline V gene lookup returns CDR1 MDHEN and CDR2 SYDVKM. With 1 base removed from V and 3 bases from J, the gap between germline ends came to 10 bases. This clonotype was counted many times. Researchers barred patients who had uncontrolled infection, other autoimmune disease, pregnancy or lactation. Fresh peripheral blood, approximately 10 ml, yielded the PBMCs. TCR beta CDR3 region amplification was performed from RNA transcripts. The HTBI primer set drove a first-round RT-PCR of the TCR CDR3. One entry per CDR3 protein results from TCRdb running MiXCR on the multiplex PCR reads. The sample holds about half a million distinct CDR3 sequences; about 16% are singletons and the top ten take roughly 29%.

The sequencing sample was made of blood. This chain uses TRBV28 with TRBJ2-7; D might be TRBD2 (6 bases). This sequence was found in a woman in her twenties or thirties with Graves' ophthalmopathy. Written as DNA, the CDR3 is TGTGCCAGCAGTTTATCGGGGGTCGGCTACGAGCAGTACTTC. Its translation: CASSLSGVGYEQYF.